This TCR beta chain stems from a study of OX40 agonist ivuxolimab in advanced cancers. About the study: Patients received ivuxolimab, an agonistic anti-OX40 (CD134) antibody. Partial responses were seen in three patients, one with hepatocellular carcinoma and two with cutaneous melanoma. The study's findings and limits: Expanded clones were, on average, more numerous among CD8+ T cells than CD4+.

Turning to this clone: Its antigen is unknown.

Looked up from germline, CDR1 is SGHAT and CDR2 is FQNNGV. The J segment lost 3 bases and the V segment lost 3 bases, leaving 14 bases of the junction unmatched. The CDR3 sequence is 18 residues long. The repertoire was sequenced with immunoSEQ multiplex PCR; TCRdb's copy has only in-frame clones and lacks some. Found here are 30,000 to 40,000 clones, roughly four fifths of them singletons; the top ten hold roughly a quarter. This clonotype was sampled from an adult with an advanced solid tumor such as melanoma, head and neck, liver or kidney cancer. The sequences come from CD4+ or CD8+ T cells sorted from blood, collected in a trial of the OX40 agonist ivuxolimab. The J gene is TRBJ2-7, the V gene TRBV11-2; TRBD2 matches at 10 bases. The CDR3 spells CASSFGTSAKGGLYEQYF. In DNA, the CDR3 is TGTGCCAGCAGCTTTGGGACTAGCGCCAAGGGAGGCCTCTACGAGCAGTACTTC.